These T cell receptor beta chains were read from a single sample in a study of CD8+ T cells in alopecia areata. The protocol was immunoSEQ multiplex PCR, while the TCRdb copy is restricted to in-frame clones and leaves out a portion. This sample has more than 150,000 clones, with roughly 46% found just once. The sample consisted of CD8+ T cells sorted from blood, taken around week 54, from a patient treated with tofacitinib. The receptors shown here come from a human donor with alopecia areata. Each CDR3 is given with its conserved first and last residue. The D gene is left open where the match is weak. Size values are once, few and many counts, or a class for expanded clones, and some rows have none.

CDR3 protein	CDR3 DNA	V gene	clone size	J gene	D gene
CASRGWAGVNYGYTF	TGTGCCAGCCGTGGATGGGCGGGGGTTAACTATGGCTACACCTTC	TRBV27	NA	TRBJ1-2	NA
CASSTLRLAGGETQYF	TGTGCCAGCAGTACCCTCCGACTAGCGGGGGGGGAGACCCAGTACTTC	TRBV6-6	NA	TRBJ2-5	TRBD2
CSVTGSYLYEQYF	TGCAGCGTAACCGGTTCCTACCTCTACGAGCAGTACTTC	TRBV29-1	few	TRBJ2-7	NA
CSGLGTYEQYF	TGCAGCGGCCTGGGCACCTACGAGCAGTACTTC	TRBV29-1	NA	TRBJ2-7	NA
CASSLAEGTEAFF	TGCGCCAGCAGCTTGGCCGAAGGGACTGAAGCTTTCTTT	TRBV5-1	few	TRBJ1-1	NA
CASSLPRSGANVLTF	TGTGCCAGCAGCCTCCCCCGATCTGGGGCCAACGTCCTGACTTTC	TRBV9	few	TRBJ2-6	NA
CASSYRDRGLSYEQYF	TGTGCCAGCAGTTACCGGGACAGGGGACTCTCCTACGAGCAGTACTTC	TRBV6-6	NA	TRBJ2-7	TRBD1
CASSEGGGAGANVLTF	TGTGCCAGCAGCGAGGGCGGAGGGGCCGGGGCCAACGTCCTGACTTTC	TRBV9	few	TRBJ2-6	NA
CASSQEVRGGTEAFF	TGCGCCAGCAGCCAAGAAGTCAGGGGTGGCACTGAAGCTTTCTTT	TRBV4-1	NA	TRBJ1-1	NA
CASSPIAVGASPLHF	TGTGCCAGCTCACCCATAGCGGTAGGGGCATCACCCCTCCACTTT	TRBV18	few	TRBJ1-6	NA
CASSWAGEQPQHF	TGTGCCAGCAGTTGGGCAGGGGAGCAGCCCCAGCATTTT	TRBV6-5	NA	TRBJ1-5	NA
CASSQGIENEKLFF	TGTGCCAGCAGCCAAGGGATTGAAAATGAAAAACTGTTTTTT	TRBV4-2	many	TRBJ1-4	NA
CASSQEGSSGANVLTF	TGTGCCAGCAGCCAAGAAGGGAGCTCTGGGGCCAACGTCCTGACTTTC	TRBV4-1	NA	TRBJ2-6	NA
CASGQGISYEQYF	TGTGCCAGCGGACAGGGGATATCCTACGAGCAGTACTTC	TRBV2	few	TRBJ2-7	TRBD1
CAWTPTGYNEQFF	TGTGCCTGGACCCCGACAGGCTACAATGAGCAGTTCTTC	TRBV30	few	TRBJ2-1	NA
CSVGGGLYGYTF	TGCAGCGTTGGGGGCGGCCTCTATGGCTACACCTTC	TRBV29-1	NA	TRBJ1-2	NA
CASGSPRTGKEAQYF	TGTGCTAGTGGTTCCCCGCGGACAGGGAAAGAGGCCCAGTACTTC	TRBV12-5	NA	TRBJ2-5	TRBD1
CASSLMTAFEGYTF	TGTGCCAGCAGCTTAATGACGGCGTTTGAAGGCTACACCTTC	TRBV7-9	NA	TRBJ1-2	NA
CAWKRQGGMYGYTF	TGTGCCTGGAAAAGACAGGGGGGCATGTATGGCTACACCTTC	TRBV30	NA	TRBJ1-2	TRBD1
CASSVREGQPQHF	TGTGCCAGCAGCGTAAGGGAAGGTCAGCCCCAGCATTTT	TRBV9	NA	TRBJ1-5	NA
CASSETGAVTEAFF	TGTGCCAGCAGCGAAACAGGGGCGGTTACTGAAGCTTTCTTT	TRBV27	few	TRBJ1-1	TRBD1
CAWSVPRRQGIYGYTF	TGTGCCTGGAGTGTACCCCGCCGACAGGGGATCTATGGCTACACCTTC	TRBV30	once	TRBJ1-2	TRBD1
CASSSNWSNEQFF	TGCGCCAGCAGCTCCAACTGGTCCAATGAGCAGTTCTTC	TRBV5-1	few	TRBJ2-1	NA
CASSFGAAGTYEQYF	TGCGCCAGCAGTTTTGGGGCGGCCGGAACCTACGAGCAGTACTTC	TRBV5-1	once	TRBJ2-7	NA
CASPDWRGVLCTQYF	TGCGCCAGCCCCGACTGGCGGGGGGTTCTTTGTACGCAGTATTTT	TRBV4-1	NA	TRBJ2-3	TRBD2
CASNHPETDNEQFF	TGTGCCAGCAACCATCCTGAGACTGACAATGAGCAGTTCTTC	TRBV7-2	NA	TRBJ2-1	NA
CAISDGSNYGYTF	TGTGCCATCAGCGACGGGAGCAACTATGGCTACACCTTC	TRBV10-3	NA	TRBJ1-2	NA
CASSRIAGGFTDTQYF	TGTGCCAGCAGCCGCATAGCGGGGGGGTTCACAGATACGCAGTATTTT	TRBV7-9	NA	TRBJ2-3	TRBD2
CASSFERGLGTEAFF	TGTGCCAGCAGCTTTGAAAGGGGGCTAGGAACTGAAGCTTTCTTT	TRBV11-2	few	TRBJ1-1	TRBD1
CASGLSDTEAFF	TGTGCCAGCGGACTTTCGGACACTGAAGCTTTCTTT	TRBV7-9	once	TRBJ1-1	NA
CASRSYSYEQYF	TGTGCTAGCAGAAGTTACTCCTACGAGCAGTACTTC	TRBV11-3	few	TRBJ2-7	NA
CASKAVVESPLHF	TGTGCCAGCAAGGCGGTGGTGGAATCACCCCTCCACTTT	TRBV2	few	TRBJ1-6	NA
CASSPTSYNEQFF	TGCGCCAGCAGCCCGACAAGCTACAATGAGCAGTTCTTC	TRBV4-1	once	TRBJ2-1	NA
CATSRMAEGDSPLHF	TGTGCCACCAGCAGGATGGCGGAAGGAGACTCACCCCTCCACTTT	TRBV15	NA	TRBJ1-6	NA
CASSPTPSYEQYF	TGTGCCAGCAGCCCGACACCTTCCTACGAGCAGTACTTC	TRBV9	NA	TRBJ2-7	NA
CASSYWWAEKLFF	TGTGCCAGCAGTTACTGGTGGGCTGAAAAACTGTTTTTT	TRBV6-6	few	TRBJ1-4	NA
CASSLGPNNEQFF	TGTGCCAGCAGCTTAGGGCCCAACAATGAGCAGTTCTTC	TRBV7-9	few	TRBJ2-1	NA
CASSVSGGNEQFF	TGTGCCAGCAGCGTAAGCGGGGGCAATGAGCAGTTCTTC	TRBV9	NA	TRBJ2-1	TRBD2
CATSPWGGAYEQYF	TGTGCCACCAGCCCCTGGGGCGGAGCCTACGAGCAGTACTTC	TRBV15	NA	TRBJ2-7	NA
CSVGETGWTYNEQFF	TGCAGCGTTGGAGAGACAGGGTGGACCTACAATGAGCAGTTCTTC	TRBV29-1	few	TRBJ2-1	TRBD1
CASSRTSGGANEQFF	TGTGCCAGCAGCCGGACTAGCGGGGGGGCCAATGAGCAGTTCTTC	TRBV5-4	NA	TRBJ2-1	TRBD2
CATRSGQGWAGELFF	TGTGCCACCAGGAGCGGACAGGGTTGGGCCGGGGAGCTGTTTTTT	TRBV15	few	TRBJ2-2	TRBD1
CASGPQWEQYF	TGTGCCAGTGGACCGCAGTGGGAGCAGTACTTC	TRBV27	NA	TRBJ2-7	NA
CASTPGGDTQYF	TGTGCCAGCACTCCAGGGGGAGATACGCAGTATTTT	TRBV27	NA	TRBJ2-3	TRBD1
CAWAPGQGETGELFF	TGTGCCTGGGCCCCCGGACAGGGGGAAACCGGGGAGCTGTTTTTT	TRBV30	NA	TRBJ2-2	TRBD1